The sample holds many counts of the clone carrying this T cell receptor beta chain. This entry is derived from a study of tumor-infiltrating lymphocytes in oesophageal squamous cell carcinoma. Germline-derived CDR1 and CDR2 are SGHKS and YYEKEE (reference sequence). The CDR3 consists of 14 residues. V was cut by 1 base and J by 3 bases, with 10 bases left in between. MiXCR, applied by TCRdb to the PCR reads, yields one record per CDR3 protein. The sample shows some 18,000 distinct CDR3 sequences, about 38% of them seen only once. The J gene is TRBJ1-2, the V gene TRBV5-5; maybe TRBD1 (6 bases). The source material was normal esophageal tissue next to the tumor. The sequence came from a male donor with esophageal squamous cell carcinoma. CDR3 protein: CASSLSSGDYGYTF. The CDR3 DNA reads as TGTGCCAGCAGCTTGTCCTCAGGGGACTATGGCTACACCTTC.